The 19 T cell receptor beta chains below come from one sample, sequenced in a study of cytomegalovirus exposure and HLA in healthy donors. PCR primers comprised 60 Vbeta and 13 Jbeta primers. Clones were sequenced by immunoSEQ multiplex PCR, and TCRdb holds only the in-frame ones, with some missing. This sample has 110,000 to 150,000 clones, with 75% to 90% found just once. Sequencing input: PBMCs. Receptors originate from a female donor in good health and CMV-seronegative.

J is TRBJ2-1 and V is TRBV4-2, with D possibly matching TRBD2 (6 bases). The CDR3 is 16 amino acids. The germline V gene encodes CDR1 LGHNA and CDR2 YNFKEQ. The ends were cut back, 0 bases at V and 3 bases at J, with 12 bases in the middle. The CDR3 sequence: CASSQDRLEGYNEQFF. The DNA of the CDR3 is TGTGCCAGCAGCCAAGACAGACTAGAGGGCTACAATGAGCAGTTCTTC.

In nucleotides, the CDR3 is TGCGCCAGCAGCCGAGGAGCTGGGACAACGCAGGCCGGAGAGTACTTC. It encodes CASSRGAGTTQAGEYF. This chain uses TRBV4-1 with TRBJ2-7; maybe TRBD1 (6 bases). From germline, CDR1 is MGHRA and CDR2 YSYEKL. The length of the CDR3 is 16 residues. Trimming shortened V by 4 bases and J by 11 bases, and 27 bases separated the two germline ends.

V and J are TRBV15 and TRBJ2-5; the D gene is possibly TRBD1 (6 bases). This CDR3 comprises 16 residues. V was cut by 5 bases and J by 3 bases, with 19 bases left in between. Germline assignment: CDR1 LNHNV and CDR2 YYDKDF (reference sequence). CDR3: CATSGKAWTEKETQYF. Here the CDR3 DNA reads TGTGCCACCAGCGGGAAGGCTTGGACAGAGAAAGAGACCCAGTACTTC.

The rearrangement links TRBV28 to TRBJ2-7, with TRBD1 as a possible D gene (6 bases). CDR1 and CDR2 from the germline V gene are MDHEN and SYDVKM. V was trimmed by 5 bases and J by 0 bases, leaving 11 bases between them. The CDR3 runs to 14 residues. CDR3 sequence (DNA): TGTGCCAGCAGTAACCGGGACACCTCCTACGAGCAGTACTTC. Amino acid sequence: CASSNRDTSYEQYF. Filled out from reference TRBV28 and TRBJ2-7, the complete variable domain reads DVKVTQSSRYLVKRTGEKVFLECVQDMDHENMFWYRQDPGLGLRLIYFSYDVKMKEKGDIPEGYSVSREKKERFSLILESASTNQTSMYLCASSNRDTSYEQYFGPGTRLTVT.

The rearrangement uses TRBV28 and TRBJ2-7; 10 bases align to TRBD2. Germline V gives CDR1 MDHEN, CDR2 SYDVKM. The CDR3 contains 19 residues. The ends lost 5 bases at V and 4 bases at J; junction bases unmatched: 20. The CDR3 spells CASSTPPRDTEREGYEQYF. The CDR3 DNA reads as TGTGCCAGCAGTACCCCCCCCCGGGACACGGAGCGGGAGGGGTACGAGCAGTACTTC. The whole variable domain, filled in from reference TRBV28 and TRBJ2-7, reads DVKVTQSSRYLVKRTGEKVFLECVQDMDHENMFWYRQDPGLGLRLIYFSYDVKMKEKGDIPEGYSVSREKKERFSLILESASTNQTSMYLCASSTPPRDTEREGYEQYFGPGTRLTVT.

There are a few counts of this clone. The rearrangement links TRBV18 to TRBJ2-1; 12 bases match TRBD2. CDR3 length: 16 amino acids. V gave up 4 bases and J gave up 2 bases; unmatched junction bases: 3. Germline assignment: CDR1 KGHSH and CDR2 LQKENI. The chain's CDR3 is CASSRTSGTTYNEQFF. The CDR3 coding sequence is TGTGCCAGCTCACGGACTAGCGGGACCACCTACAATGAGCAGTTCTTC.

This sequence joins TRBV5-4 and TRBJ1-1; TRBD1 matches 9 bases. The germline V gene has CDR1 SGHNT and CDR2 YYREEE (reference sequence). The J segment lost 4 bases and the V segment lost 7 bases, leaving 11 bases of the junction unmatched. The CDR3 covers 15 residues. The CDR3 loop reads CASEDVTGGGTEAFF. CDR3 nucleotides: TGTGCCAGCGAGGACGTGACAGGGGGAGGCACTGAAGCTTTCTTT.

The gene calls are TRBV14 and TRBJ2-1; 16 nucleotides line up with TRBD2. The CDR3 runs 17 residues. CDR1 is SGHDN, CDR2 FVKESK, per germline. The trim removed 3 bases at V and 9 bases at J, leaving 8 bases unmatched. CDR3 DNA sequence: TGTGCCAGCAGCCAGCCGGGACTAGCGGGAGGGCCGAGTGAGCAGTTCTTC. As protein: CASSQPGLAGGPSEQFF.

On this clone itself: Distinct nucleotide sequences in the sample also encode this CDR3. V and J are TRBV6-5 and TRBJ2-7; 13 bases match TRBD2. Germline CDR1 reads MNHEY; CDR2 reads SVGAGI. This CDR3 has 16 amino acids. V lost 0 bases, J lost 4 bases, and 3 bases stayed unmatched. The CDR3 nucleotides read TGTGCCAGCAGTTACTCGGGACTAGCGGGGAGTTACGAGCAGTACTTC. As protein: CASSYSGLAGSYEQYF.

The genes are TRBV30 and TRBJ1-1; possible D gene TRBD1, 5 bases. The CDR3 is made up of 13 amino acids. The germline CDR1 and CDR2 sequences are GTSNPN and SVGIG (reference sequence). V was trimmed by 2 bases and J by 5 bases, leaving 12 bases between them. CDR3 nucleotide sequence: TGTGCCTGGAGTCCGGGGGTGGGGACTGAAGCTTTCTTT. Translated: CAWSPGVGTEAFF.

This chain uses TRBV2 with TRBJ2-3; a possible D gene is TRBD2 (6 bases). Germline V gene data show CDR1 as SNHLY and CDR2 as FYNNEI. CDR3 length equals 15 residues. V lost 7 bases to trimming and J lost 2 bases, with 16 bases between them. CDR3 in amino acids: CASTRPAGTTDTQYF. CDR3 sequence (DNA): TGTGCCAGCACCCGCCCCGCGGGGACCACAGATACGCAGTATTTT.

This chain joins TRBV7-9 and TRBJ1-3; D is unclear. Germline CDR1 and CDR2: SEHNR and FQNEAQ (reference sequence). CDR3 length equals 15 residues. V was clipped by 5 bases and J by 4 bases, with 15 bases between them. CDR3 loop: CASSPLSGSGNTIYF. CDR3 DNA sequence: TGTGCCAGCAGCCCTTTGTCGGGGTCGGGAAACACCATATATTTT.

This clone turned up a few times. The gene calls are TRBV4-1 and TRBJ2-7; 10 bases line up with TRBD2. The V and J ends lost 0 bases and 3 bases, in that order; junction bases with no gene match: 5. The germline CDR1 and CDR2 sequences are MGHRA and YSYEKL. This CDR3 is 16 amino acids long. The CDR3 reads CASSQDPSGSLYEQYF. The CDR3 DNA is TGCGCCAGCAGCCAAGACCCTAGCGGGAGTCTCTACGAGCAGTACTTC.

The chain joins TRBV27 to TRBJ2-1; 10 bases match TRBD2. V shed 2 bases, J shed 7 bases, and the junction held 5 bases outside the gene matches. The CDR3 extends over 15 amino acids. The germline gives CDR1 MNHEY, CDR2 SMNVEV (reference sequence). The CDR3 region is CASSLLAGAWNEQFF. DNA for the CDR3: TGTGCCAGCAGTTTACTAGCGGGAGCATGGAATGAGCAGTTCTTC.

The rearrangement uses TRBV6-1 and TRBJ2-7, with D unclear. V was trimmed by 6 bases and J by 6 bases, leaving 12 bases between them. Germline values: CDR1 MNHNS, CDR2 SASEGT. This CDR3 has 12 residues. Here the CDR3 reads CASSTLYGEQYF. As DNA, the CDR3 is TGTGCCAGCAGCACCCTGTACGGCGAGCAGTACTTC.

J is TRBJ2-5 and V is TRBV14; D is undetermined. The CDR3 loop spans 15 amino acids. The germline V and J ends were trimmed by 1 base and 3 bases, with 12 bases remaining between them. CDR1 is SGHDN and CDR2 is FVKESK in the germline V gene. CDR3 bases: TGTGCCAGCAGCCAAGGGTTTGGAGTAAAAGAGACCCAGTACTTC. Translated, it gives CASSQGFGVKETQYF.

The V and J genes are TRBV7-9 and TRBJ1-5; D unresolved. V was clipped by 4 bases and J by 1 base, with 8 bases between them. The CDR3 runs 14 residues. Per germline, CDR1 SEHNR and CDR2 FQNEAQ (reference sequence). The CDR3 region is CASSSGWSNQPQHF. CDR3 bases: TGTGCCAGCAGCTCAGGATGGAGCAATCAGCCCCAGCATTTT.

The chain couples TRBV15 to TRBJ2-2; D is perhaps TRBD1 (6 bases). This CDR3 spans 17 amino acids. The V gene's germline CDR1 is LNHNV and CDR2 YYDKDF (reference sequence). The germline V and J ends were trimmed by 0 bases and 7 bases, with 18 bases remaining between them. CDR3 residues: CATSRDPDRMKHGELFF. The CDR3 DNA reads TGTGCCACCAGCAGAGACCCCGACAGGATGAAGCACGGGGAGCTGTTTTTT. Combining the CDR3 with reference TRBV15 and TRBJ2-2 gives the whole variable domain DAMVIQNPRYQVTQFGKPVTLSCSQTLNHNVMYWYQQKSSQAPKLLFHYYDKDFNNEADTPDNFQSRRPNTSFCFLDIRSPGLGDTAMYLCATSRDPDRMKHGELFFGEGSRLTVL.

In nucleotides, the CDR3 is TGTGCCAGTAGTATGATAGGAGTTAGCAATCAGCCCCAGCATTTT. It codes for CASSMIGVSNQPQHF. The V and J genes are TRBV19 and TRBJ1-5, with D unresolved. Germline assignment: CDR1 LNHDA and CDR2 SQIVND (reference sequence). The CDR3 contains 15 residues. Trimming cost V 3 bases and J 0 bases, with 9 bases left between them. The full variable domain, with the rest looked up from reference TRBV19 and TRBJ1-5, is DGGITQSPKYLFRKEGQNVTLSCEQNLNHDAMYWYRQDPGQGLRLIYYSQIVNDFQKGDIAEGYSVSREKKESFPLTVTSAQKNPTAFYLCASSMIGVSNQPQHFGDGTRLSIL.